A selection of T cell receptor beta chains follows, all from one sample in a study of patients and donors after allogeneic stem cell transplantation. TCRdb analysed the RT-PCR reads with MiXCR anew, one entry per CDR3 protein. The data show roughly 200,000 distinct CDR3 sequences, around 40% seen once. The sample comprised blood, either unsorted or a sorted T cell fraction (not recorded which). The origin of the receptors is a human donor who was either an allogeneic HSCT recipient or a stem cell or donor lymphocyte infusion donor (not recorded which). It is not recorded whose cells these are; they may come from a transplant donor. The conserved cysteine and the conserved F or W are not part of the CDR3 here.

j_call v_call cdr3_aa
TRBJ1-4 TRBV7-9 ASSQPPGGTANEKLF
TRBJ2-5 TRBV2 ASSERRTRETQY
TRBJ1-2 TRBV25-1 ASSSDGPNYGYT
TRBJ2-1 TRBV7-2 ASSSGLREGEF
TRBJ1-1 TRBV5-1 ASKLRWDMNTEAF
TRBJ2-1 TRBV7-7 ASSPDGAGQF
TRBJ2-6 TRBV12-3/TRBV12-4 ASRDSVGANVLT
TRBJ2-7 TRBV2 ASKVTYEQY
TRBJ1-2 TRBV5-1 ASSLDGIYRYGYT
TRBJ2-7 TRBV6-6 ASSYGRSGSYEQY
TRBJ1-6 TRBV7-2 ASSLVWGTGSPLH
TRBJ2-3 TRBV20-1 SANSGGSTDTQY
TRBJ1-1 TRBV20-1 SASSRFTEAF
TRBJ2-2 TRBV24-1 ATSGRAGATGELF
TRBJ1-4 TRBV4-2 ASSHNTATNEKLF
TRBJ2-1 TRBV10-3 AIRNRDYPYNEQF
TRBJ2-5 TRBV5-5 ASSFGTEETQY
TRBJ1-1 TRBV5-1 ASSQRQSEAF
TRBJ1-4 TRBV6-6 ASTGYGQGSEKLF
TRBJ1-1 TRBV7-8 ASSLVSGTTEAF
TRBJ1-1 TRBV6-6 ASSYSRGRVGTEAF
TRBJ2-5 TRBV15 ATRNEPAGQGQETQY
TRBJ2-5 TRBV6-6 ASRVTVLETQY
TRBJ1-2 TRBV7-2 ASSLEKNYGYT
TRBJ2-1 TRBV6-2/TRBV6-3 ASSWKRAGGLEQF
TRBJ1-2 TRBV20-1 SAREGNGYT
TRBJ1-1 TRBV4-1 ASSQENRGKNTEAF
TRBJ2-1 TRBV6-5 ASSSQVFGTSGKNEQF
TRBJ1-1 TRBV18 ASSSTGIDTEAF
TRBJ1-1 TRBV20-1 SARPGNTEAF
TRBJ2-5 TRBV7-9 ASSQQETQY
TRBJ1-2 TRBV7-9 ASSLVAEYRYGYT
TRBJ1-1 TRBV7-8 ASSLARLEAF
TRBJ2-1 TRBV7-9 ASSFETGLGEQF
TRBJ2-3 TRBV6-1 ASSEGYTDTQY
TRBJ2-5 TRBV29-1 SVIRGGGETQY
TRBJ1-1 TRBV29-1 SARHKAEAF
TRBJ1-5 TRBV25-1 ASSATGYSNQPQH
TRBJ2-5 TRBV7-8 ASSLVNTSPMRETQY
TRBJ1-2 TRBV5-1 ASSLDSLSGYT